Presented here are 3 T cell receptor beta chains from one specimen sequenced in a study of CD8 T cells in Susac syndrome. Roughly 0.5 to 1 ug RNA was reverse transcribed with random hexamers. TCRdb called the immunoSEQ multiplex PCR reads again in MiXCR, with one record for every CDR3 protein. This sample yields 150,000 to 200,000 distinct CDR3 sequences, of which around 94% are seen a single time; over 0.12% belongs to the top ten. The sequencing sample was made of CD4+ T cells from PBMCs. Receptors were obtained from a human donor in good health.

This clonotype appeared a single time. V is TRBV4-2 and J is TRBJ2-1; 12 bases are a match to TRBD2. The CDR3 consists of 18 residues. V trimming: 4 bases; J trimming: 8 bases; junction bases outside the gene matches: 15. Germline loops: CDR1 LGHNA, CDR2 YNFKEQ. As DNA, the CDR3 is TGTGCCAGCAGCCCTTTGGGGCCTAGCGGGGGGGCCTGGGATGAGCAGTTCTTC. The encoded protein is CASSPLGPSGGAWDEQFF.

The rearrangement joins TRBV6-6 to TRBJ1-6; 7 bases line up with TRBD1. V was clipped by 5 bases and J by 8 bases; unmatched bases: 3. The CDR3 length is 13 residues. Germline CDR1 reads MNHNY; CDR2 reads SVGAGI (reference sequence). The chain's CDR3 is CASSRGTDSPLHF. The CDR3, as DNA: TGTGCCAGCAGTCGAGGGACAGATTCACCCCTCCACTTT.

CDR3 residues: CASSLGAGTGELFF. In nucleotides, the CDR3 is TGTGCCAGCAGCCTCGGAGCGGGCACCGGGGAGCTGTTTTTT. This rearrangement joins TRBV14 to TRBJ2-2; perhaps TRBD2 as D (6 bases). Per the germline V gene, CDR1 is SGHDN and CDR2 is FVKESK. V lost 4 bases and J 4 bases, leaving 10 bases between the germline ends. The CDR3 runs 14 residues.